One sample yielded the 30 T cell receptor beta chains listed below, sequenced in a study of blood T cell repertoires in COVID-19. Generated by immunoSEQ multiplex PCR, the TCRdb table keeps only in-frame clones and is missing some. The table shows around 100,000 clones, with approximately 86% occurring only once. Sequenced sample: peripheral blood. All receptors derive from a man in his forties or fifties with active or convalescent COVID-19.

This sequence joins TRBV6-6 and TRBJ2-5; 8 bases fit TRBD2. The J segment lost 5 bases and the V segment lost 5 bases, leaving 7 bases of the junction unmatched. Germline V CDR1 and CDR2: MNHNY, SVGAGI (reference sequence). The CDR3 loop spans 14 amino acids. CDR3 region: CASSPQGGGETQYF. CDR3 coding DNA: TGTGCCAGCAGTCCCCAGGGCGGGGGGGAGACCCAGTACTTC.

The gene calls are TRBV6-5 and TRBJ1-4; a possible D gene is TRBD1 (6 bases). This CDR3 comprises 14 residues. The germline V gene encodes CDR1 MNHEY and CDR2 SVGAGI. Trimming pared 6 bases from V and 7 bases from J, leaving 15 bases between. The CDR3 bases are TGTGCCAGCAGGGCCGGGACAAGAGGTGAAAAACTGTTTTTT. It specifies CASRAGTRGEKLFF.

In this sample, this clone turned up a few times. As DNA, the CDR3 is TGTGCCAGCAGCACCTCTGGCAGCGCCTACGAGCAGTACGTC. It is translated as CASSTSGSAYEQYV. This chain uses TRBV5-4 with TRBJ2-7; no reliable D call. CDR1 and CDR2 (germline): SGHNT, YYREEE (reference sequence). The CDR3 is 14 residues long. The V and J ends lost 4 bases and 2 bases respectively, with 13 bases between them.

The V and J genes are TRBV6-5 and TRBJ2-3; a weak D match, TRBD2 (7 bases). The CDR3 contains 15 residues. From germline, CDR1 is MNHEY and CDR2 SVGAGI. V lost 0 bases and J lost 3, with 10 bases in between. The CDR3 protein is CASSYSGGLTDTQYF. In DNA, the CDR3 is TGTGCCAGCAGTTACTCCGGGGGGCTGACAGATACGCAGTATTTT.

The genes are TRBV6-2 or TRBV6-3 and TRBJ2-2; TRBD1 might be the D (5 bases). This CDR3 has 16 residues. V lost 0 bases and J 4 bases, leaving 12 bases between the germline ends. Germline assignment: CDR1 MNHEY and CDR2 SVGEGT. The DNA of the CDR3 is TGTGCCAGCAGTTACTCAGCACAGGACCCCACCGGGGAGCTGTTTTTT. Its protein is CASSYSAQDPTGELFF.

CDR3 DNA: TGCAGCGTTGATCGGGAAATGACAGATACGCAGTATTTT. It specifies CSVDREMTDTQYF. The chain uses TRBV29-1 and TRBJ2-3; possible D gene TRBD2, 5 bases. From germline, CDR1 is SQVTM and CDR2 ANQGSEA. The CDR3 spans 13 residues. V lost 3 bases, J lost 3 bases, and 10 bases lay in between.

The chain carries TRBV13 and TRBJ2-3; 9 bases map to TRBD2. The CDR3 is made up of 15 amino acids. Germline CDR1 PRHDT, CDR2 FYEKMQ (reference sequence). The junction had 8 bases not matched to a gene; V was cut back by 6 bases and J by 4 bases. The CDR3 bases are TGTGCCAGCAGAAAAACCGGGACTAGCCCAGATACGCAGTATTTT. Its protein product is CASRKTGTSPDTQYF.

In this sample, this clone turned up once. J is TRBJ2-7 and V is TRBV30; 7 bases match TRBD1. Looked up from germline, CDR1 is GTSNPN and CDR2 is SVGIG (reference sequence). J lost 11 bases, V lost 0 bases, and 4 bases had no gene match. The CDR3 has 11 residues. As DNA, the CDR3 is TGTGCCTGGAGTGTACCGGGACAGAAGTACGTC. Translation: CAWSVPGQKYV.

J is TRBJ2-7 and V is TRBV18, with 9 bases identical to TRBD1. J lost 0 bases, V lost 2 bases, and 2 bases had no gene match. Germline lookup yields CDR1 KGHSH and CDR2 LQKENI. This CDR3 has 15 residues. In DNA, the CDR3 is TGTGCCAGCTCACCAGGGGGACAGGGCTCCTACGAGCAGTACTTC. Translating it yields CASSPGGQGSYEQYF.

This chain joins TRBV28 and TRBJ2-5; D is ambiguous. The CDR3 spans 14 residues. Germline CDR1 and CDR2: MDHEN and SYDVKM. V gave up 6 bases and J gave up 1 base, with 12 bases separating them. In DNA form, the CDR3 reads TGTGCCAGCAGCCTTGGAAGCGCCCAAGAGACCCAGTACTTC. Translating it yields CASSLGSAQETQYF. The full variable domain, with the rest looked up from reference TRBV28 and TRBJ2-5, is DVKVTQSSRYLVKRTGEKVFLECVQDMDHENMFWYRQDPGLGLRLIYFSYDVKMKEKGDIPEGYSVSREKKERFSLILESASTNQTSMYLCASSLGSAQETQYFGPGTRLLVL.

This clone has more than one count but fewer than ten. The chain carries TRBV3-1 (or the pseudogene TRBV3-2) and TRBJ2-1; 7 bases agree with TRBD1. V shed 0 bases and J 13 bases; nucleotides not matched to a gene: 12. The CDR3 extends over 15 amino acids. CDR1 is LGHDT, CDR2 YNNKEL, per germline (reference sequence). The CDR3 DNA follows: TGTGCCAGCAGCCAAGATGCAGGGGGAACACCTGGCCAGTTCTTC. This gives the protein CASSQDAGGTPGQFF.

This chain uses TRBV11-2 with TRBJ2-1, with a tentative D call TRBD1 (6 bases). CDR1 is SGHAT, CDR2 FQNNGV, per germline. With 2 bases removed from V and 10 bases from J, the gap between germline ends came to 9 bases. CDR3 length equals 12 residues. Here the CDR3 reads CASSLNGQEQFF. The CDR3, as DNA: TGTGCCAGCAGCTTAAATGGACAGGAGCAGTTCTTC.

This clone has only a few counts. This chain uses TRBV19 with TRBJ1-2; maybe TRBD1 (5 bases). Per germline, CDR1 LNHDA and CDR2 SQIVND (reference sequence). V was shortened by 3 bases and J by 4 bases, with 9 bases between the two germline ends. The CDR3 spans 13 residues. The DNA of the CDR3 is TGTGCCAGTAGTATTGGGGCAGTCTATGGCTACACCTTC. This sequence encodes CASSIGAVYGYTF.

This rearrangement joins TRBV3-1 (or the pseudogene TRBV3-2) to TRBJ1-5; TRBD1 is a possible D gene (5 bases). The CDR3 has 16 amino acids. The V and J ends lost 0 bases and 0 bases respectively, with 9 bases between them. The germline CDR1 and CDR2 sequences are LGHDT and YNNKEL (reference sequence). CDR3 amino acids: CASSQEKGHSNQPQHF. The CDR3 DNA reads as TGTGCCAGCAGCCAAGAGAAAGGACATAGCAATCAGCCCCAGCATTTT.

CDR3 DNA sequence: TGTGCCAGCAGCTTCGGGGGCGGGGGGGGAGATACGCAGTATTTT. Translated, it gives CASSFGGGGGDTQYF. The chain has TRBV7-6 and TRBJ2-3; 9 positions match TRBD2. Germline trimming cut 3 bases from V and 5 bases from J; bases unmatched to any gene: 6. Germline CDR1 is SGHVS and CDR2 is FNYEAQ. This CDR3 has 15 residues.

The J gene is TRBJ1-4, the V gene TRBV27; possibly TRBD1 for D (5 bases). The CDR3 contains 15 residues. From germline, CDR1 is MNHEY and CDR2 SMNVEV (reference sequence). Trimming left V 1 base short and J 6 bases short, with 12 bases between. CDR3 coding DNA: TGTGCCAGCAGTTTATTGGGGACTTCCGATGAAAAACTGTTTTTT. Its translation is CASSLLGTSDEKLFF. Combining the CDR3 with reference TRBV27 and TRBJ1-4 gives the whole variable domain EAQVTQNPRYLITVTGKKLTVTCSQNMNHEYMSWYRQDPGLGLRQIYYSMNVEVTDKGDVPEGYKVSRKEKRNFPLILESPSPNQTSLYFCASSLLGTSDEKLFFGSGTQLSVL.

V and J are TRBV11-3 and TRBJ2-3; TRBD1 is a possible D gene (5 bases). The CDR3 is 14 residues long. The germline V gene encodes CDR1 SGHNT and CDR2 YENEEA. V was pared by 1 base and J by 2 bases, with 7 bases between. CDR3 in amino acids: CASSLGGPTDTQYF. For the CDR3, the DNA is TGTGCCAGCAGCTTAGGGGGCCCCACAGATACGCAGTATTTT.

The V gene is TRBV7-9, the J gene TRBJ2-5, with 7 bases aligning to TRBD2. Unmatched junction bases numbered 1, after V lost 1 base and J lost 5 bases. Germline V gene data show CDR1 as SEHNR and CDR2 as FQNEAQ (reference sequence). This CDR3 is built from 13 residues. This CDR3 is CASSLGEGETQYF. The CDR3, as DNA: TGTGCCAGCAGCTTAGGGGAGGGGGAGACCCAGTACTTC.

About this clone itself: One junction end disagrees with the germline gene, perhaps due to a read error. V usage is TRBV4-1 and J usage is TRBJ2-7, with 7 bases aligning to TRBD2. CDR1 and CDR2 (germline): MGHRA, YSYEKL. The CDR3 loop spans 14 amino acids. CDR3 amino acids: CASSQAGSGGGDNF. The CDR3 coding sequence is TGCGCCAGCAGCCAAGCGGGGTCGGGGGGAGGCGATAACTTC.

CDR3 region: CASGQGGSPQETQYF. Written as DNA, the CDR3 is TGCGCCAGCGGACAGGGAGGGTCGCCACAAGAGACCCAGTACTTC. The chain has TRBV5-1 and TRBJ2-5; D might be TRBD1 (8 bases). V was trimmed by 7 bases and J by 2 bases, leaving 18 bases between them. The CDR3 is made up of 15 amino acids. Germline V CDR1 and CDR2: SGHRS, YFSETQ. Looking up the rest from reference TRBV5-1 and TRBJ2-5 gives the full variable domain: KAGVTQTPRYLIKTRGQQVTLSCSPISGHRSVSWYQQTPGQGLQFLFEYFSETQRNKGNFPGRFSGRQFSNSRSEMNVSTLELGDSALYLCASGQGGSPQETQYFGPGTRLLVL.

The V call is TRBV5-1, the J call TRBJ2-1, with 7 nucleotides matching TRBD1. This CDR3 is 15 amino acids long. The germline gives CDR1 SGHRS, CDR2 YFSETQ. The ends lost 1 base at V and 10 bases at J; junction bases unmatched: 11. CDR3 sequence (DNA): TGCGCCAGCAGCTTGACCGACAGGGACCTGTGGGAGCAGTTCTTC. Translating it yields CASSLTDRDLWEQFF.

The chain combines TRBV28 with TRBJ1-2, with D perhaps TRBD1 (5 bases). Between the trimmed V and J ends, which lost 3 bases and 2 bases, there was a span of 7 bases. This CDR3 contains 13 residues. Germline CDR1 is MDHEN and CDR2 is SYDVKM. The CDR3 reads CASSLDNNYGYTF. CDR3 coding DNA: TGTGCCAGCAGTTTGGACAACAACTATGGCTACACCTTC.

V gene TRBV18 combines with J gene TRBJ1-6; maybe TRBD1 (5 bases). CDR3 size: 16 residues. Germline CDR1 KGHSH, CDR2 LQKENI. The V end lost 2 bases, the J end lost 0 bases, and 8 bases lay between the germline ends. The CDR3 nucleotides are TGTGCCAGCTCACCAGGGGCGAGCTCCTATAATTCACCCCTCCACTTT. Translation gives CASSPGASSYNSPLHF.

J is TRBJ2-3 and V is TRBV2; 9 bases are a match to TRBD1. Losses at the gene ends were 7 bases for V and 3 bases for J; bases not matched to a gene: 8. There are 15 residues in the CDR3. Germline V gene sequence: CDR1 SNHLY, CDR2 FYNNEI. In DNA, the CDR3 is TGTGCCAGCAATACCGGGACAGGGATGACAGATACGCAGTATTTT. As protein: CASNTGTGMTDTQYF.

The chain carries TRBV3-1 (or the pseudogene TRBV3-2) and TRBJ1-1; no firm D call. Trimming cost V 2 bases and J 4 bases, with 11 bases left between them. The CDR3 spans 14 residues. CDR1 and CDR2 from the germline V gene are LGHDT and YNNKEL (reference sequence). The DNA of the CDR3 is TGTGCCAGCAGCCAACAGACTTCGGGCACTGAAGCTTTCTTT. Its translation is CASSQQTSGTEAFF.

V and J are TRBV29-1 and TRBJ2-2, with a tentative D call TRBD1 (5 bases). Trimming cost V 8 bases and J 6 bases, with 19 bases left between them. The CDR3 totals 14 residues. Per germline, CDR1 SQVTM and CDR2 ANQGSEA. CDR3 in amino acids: CSLWTDNNPGELFF. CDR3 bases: TGCAGCTTGTGGACGGACAACAATCCCGGGGAGCTGTTTTTT.

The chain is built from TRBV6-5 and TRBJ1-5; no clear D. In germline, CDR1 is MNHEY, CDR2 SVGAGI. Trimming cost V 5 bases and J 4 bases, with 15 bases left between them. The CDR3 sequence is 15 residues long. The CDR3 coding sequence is TGTGCCAGCAGTCCATACCCCAGGCTTAATCAGCCCCAGCATTTT. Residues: CASSPYPRLNQPQHF.

DNA of the CDR3: TGTGCCAGCTCACCACTCACACAGAACACTGAAGCTTTCTTT. This codes for CASSPLTQNTEAFF. The chain combines TRBV18 with TRBJ1-1; D unclear. The CDR3 sequence is 14 residues long. Germline assignment: CDR1 KGHSH and CDR2 LQKENI. Between the trimmed V and J ends, which lost 1 base and 1 base, there was a span of 7 bases.

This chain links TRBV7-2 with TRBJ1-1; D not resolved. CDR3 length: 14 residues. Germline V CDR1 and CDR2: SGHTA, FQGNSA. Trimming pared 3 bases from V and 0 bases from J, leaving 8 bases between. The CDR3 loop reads CASSFQAVNTEAFF. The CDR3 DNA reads TGTGCCAGCAGCTTTCAGGCCGTGAACACTGAAGCTTTCTTT. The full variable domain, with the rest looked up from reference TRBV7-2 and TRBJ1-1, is GAGVSQSPSNKVTEKGKDVELRCDPISGHTALYWYRQSLGQGLEFLIYFQGNSAPDKSGLPSDRFSAERTGGSVSTLTIQRTQQEDSAVYLCASSFQAVNTEAFFGQGTRLTVV.

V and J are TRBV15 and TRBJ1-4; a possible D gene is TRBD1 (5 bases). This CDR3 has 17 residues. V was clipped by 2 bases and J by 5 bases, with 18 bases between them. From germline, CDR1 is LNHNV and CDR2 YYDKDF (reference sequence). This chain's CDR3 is CATSRWGEEEANEKLFF. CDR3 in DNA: TGTGCCACCAGCAGATGGGGGGAGGAGGAAGCCAATGAAAAACTGTTTTTT.